Listed here is a single T cell receptor beta chain. These data are taken from a study of shared clonotypes between healthy human individuals. The CDR3 has 13 residues. CDR1 and CDR2 (germline): ENHRY, SYGVKD. The V end was cut by 4 bases, the J end by 8 bases, with 12 bases between. Several immunoSEQ plates held equal portions of the genomic DNA taken from each subset. Original methodology: In the immunoSEQ data, sequences were junction-only and lacked quality scores, so filtering differed. The data were produced by immunoSEQ multiplex PCR, yet TCRdb's version contains in-frame clones alone and is incomplete. That table furnishes V, J and clone size, whereas the DNA furnished D and trimming. The sample consists of about 2.4 million clones, 80% to 95% of them appearing once.

V is TRBV10-3 and J is TRBJ2-1; D ambiguous. This TCR came from a man aged 18 to 30 in good health. Some clones in this sample may be carry-over from other donors' samples. The sequencing input was naive CD4+ T cells from PBMCs. Subset described: CD45RA+ positively selected. CDR3 sequence: CAISGRSGDEQFF. The CDR3 DNA reads as TGTGCCATCAGTGGACGATCAGGCGATGAGCAGTTCTTC.